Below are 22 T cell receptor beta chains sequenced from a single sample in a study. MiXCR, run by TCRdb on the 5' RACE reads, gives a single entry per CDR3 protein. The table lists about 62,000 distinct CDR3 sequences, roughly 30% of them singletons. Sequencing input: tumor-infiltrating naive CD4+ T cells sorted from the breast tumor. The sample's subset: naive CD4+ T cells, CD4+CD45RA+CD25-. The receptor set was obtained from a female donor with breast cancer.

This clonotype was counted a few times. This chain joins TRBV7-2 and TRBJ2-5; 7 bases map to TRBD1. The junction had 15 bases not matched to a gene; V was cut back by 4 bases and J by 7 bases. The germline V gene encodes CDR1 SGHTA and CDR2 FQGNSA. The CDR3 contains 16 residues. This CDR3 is CASSSFPQGRHGTQYF. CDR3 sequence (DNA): TGTGCCAGCAGCTCTTTTCCACAGGGGCGGCACGGGACCCAGTACTTC. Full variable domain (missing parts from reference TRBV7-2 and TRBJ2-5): GAGVSQSPSNKVTEKGKDVELRCDPISGHTALYWYRQSLGQGLEFLIYFQGNSAPDKSGLPSDRFSAERTGGSVSTLTIQRTQQEDSAVYLCASSSFPQGRHGTQYFGPGTRLLVL.

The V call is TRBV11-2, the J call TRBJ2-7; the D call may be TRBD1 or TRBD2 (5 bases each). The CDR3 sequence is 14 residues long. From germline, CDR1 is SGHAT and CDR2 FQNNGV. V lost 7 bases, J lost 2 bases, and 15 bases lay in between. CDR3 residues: CASNLYGGTYEQYF. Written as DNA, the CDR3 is TGTGCCAGCAACCTGTATGGGGGAACCTACGAGCAGTACTTC.

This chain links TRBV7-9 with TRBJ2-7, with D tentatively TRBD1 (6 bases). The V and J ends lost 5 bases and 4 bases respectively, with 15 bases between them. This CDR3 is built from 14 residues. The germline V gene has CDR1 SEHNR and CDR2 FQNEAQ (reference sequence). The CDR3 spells CASSERTVSYEQYF. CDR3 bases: TGTGCCAGCAGCGAGAGGACAGTGTCTTACGAGCAGTACTTC.

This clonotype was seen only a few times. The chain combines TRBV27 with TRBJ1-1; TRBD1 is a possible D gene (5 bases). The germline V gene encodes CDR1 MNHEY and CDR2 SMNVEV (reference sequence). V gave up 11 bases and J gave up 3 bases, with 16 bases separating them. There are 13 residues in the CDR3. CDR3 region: CASGTGDYTEAFF. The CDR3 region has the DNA TGTGCCTCCGGCACAGGTGATTACACTGAAGCTTTCTTT.

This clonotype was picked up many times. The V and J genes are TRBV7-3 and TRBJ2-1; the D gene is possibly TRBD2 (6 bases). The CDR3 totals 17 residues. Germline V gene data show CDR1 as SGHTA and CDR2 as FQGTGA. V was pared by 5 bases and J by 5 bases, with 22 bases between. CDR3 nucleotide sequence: TGTGCCAGCAGCCCAAGACCCGGGACGGGGGAACACAATGAGCAGTTCTTC. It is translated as CASSPRPGTGEHNEQFF.

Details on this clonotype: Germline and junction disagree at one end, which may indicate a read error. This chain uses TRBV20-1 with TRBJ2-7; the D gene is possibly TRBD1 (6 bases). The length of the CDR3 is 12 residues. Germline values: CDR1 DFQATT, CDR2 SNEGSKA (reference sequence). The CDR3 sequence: CSAWTESYEQCF. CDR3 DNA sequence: TGCAGTGCCTGGACAGAATCCTACGAGCAGTGCTTC.

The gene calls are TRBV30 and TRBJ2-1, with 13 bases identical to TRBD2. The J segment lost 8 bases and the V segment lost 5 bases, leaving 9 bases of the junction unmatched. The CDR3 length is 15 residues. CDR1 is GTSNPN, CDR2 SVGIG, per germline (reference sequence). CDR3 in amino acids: CAWGLTSGGAYEQFF. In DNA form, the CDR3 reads TGTGCCTGGGGCCTCACTAGCGGGGGGGCGTATGAGCAGTTCTTC.

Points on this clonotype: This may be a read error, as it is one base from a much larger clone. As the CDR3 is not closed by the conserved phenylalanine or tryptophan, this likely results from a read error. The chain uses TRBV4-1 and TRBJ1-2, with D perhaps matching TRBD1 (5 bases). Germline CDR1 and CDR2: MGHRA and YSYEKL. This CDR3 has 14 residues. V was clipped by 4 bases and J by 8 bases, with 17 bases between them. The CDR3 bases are TGCGCCAGCAGCCTAGAACAGGATTTAGGCGGCTACACCTGC. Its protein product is CASSLEQDLGGYTC.

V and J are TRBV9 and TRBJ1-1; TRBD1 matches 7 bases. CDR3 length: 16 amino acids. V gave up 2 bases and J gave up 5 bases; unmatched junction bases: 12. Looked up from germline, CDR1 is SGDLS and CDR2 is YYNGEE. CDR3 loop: CASSVGVNRGETEAFF. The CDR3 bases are TGTGCCAGCAGCGTCGGAGTAAACAGGGGAGAGACTGAAGCTTTCTTT.

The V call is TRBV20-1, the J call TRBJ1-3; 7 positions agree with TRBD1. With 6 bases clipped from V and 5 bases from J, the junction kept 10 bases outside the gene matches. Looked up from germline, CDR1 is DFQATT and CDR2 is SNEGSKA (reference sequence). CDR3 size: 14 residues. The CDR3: CSAQSRQGRNTIYF. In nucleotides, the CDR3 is TGCAGTGCCCAAAGTCGACAGGGCAGAAACACCATATATTTT.

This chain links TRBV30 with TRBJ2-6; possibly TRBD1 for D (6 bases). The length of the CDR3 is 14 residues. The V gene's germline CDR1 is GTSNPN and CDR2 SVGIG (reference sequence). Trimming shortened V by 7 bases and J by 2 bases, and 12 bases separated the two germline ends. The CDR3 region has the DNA TGTGCCTTCTCACAGGGAACTGGGGCCAACGTCCTGACTTTC. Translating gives CAFSQGTGANVLTF.

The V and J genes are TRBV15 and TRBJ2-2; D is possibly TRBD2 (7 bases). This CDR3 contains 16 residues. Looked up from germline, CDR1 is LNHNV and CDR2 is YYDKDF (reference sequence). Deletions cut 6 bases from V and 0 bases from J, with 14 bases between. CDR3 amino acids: CATSKRDTSNTGELFF. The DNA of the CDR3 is TGTGCCACCAGTAAGCGGGACACCTCGAACACCGGGGAGCTGTTTTTT.

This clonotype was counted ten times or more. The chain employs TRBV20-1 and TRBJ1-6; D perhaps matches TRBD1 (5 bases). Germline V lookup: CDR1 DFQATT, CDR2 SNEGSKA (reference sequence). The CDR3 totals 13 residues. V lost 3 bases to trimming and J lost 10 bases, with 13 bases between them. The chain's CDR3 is CSASPDINSPLHF. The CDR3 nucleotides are TGCAGTGCTAGTCCGGACATCAACTCACCCCTCCACTTT.

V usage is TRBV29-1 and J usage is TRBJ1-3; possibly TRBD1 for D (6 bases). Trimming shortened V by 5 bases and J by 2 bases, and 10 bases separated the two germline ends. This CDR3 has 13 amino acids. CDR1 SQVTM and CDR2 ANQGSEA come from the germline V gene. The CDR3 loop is CSVRGGPGNTIYF. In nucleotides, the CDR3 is TGCAGCGTTCGGGGGGGCCCTGGAAACACCATATATTTT.

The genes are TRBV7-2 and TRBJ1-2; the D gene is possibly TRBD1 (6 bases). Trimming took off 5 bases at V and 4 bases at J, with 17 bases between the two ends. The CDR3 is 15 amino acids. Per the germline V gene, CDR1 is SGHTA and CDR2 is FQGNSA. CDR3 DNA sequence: TGTGCCAGCAGCCCGTATAAGACAGGAAGCTATGGCTACACCTTC. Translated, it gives CASSPYKTGSYGYTF.

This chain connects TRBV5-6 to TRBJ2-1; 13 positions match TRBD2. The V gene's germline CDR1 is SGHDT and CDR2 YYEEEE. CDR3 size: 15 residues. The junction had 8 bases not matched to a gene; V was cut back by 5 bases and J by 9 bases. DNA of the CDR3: TGTGCCAGCAGACTTACGGGACTAGCGGGAAGTGAGCAGTTCTTC. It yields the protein CASRLTGLAGSEQFF.

The CDR3 reads CASSLIAGIDTQYF. For the CDR3, the DNA is TGTGCCAGCAGTTTAATAGCGGGAATAGATACGCAGTATTTT. This rearrangement joins TRBV27 to TRBJ2-3; 8 nucleotides align to TRBD2. CDR3 length: 14 residues. The germline V gene encodes CDR1 MNHEY and CDR2 SMNVEV (reference sequence). The V gene end was trimmed by 2 bases and the J gene end by 5 bases; junction bases not matched to a gene: 3.

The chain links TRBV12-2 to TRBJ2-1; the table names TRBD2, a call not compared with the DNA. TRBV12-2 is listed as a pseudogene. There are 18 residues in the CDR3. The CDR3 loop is CASRLKSAGTSRDNEQFF. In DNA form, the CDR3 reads TGTGCAAGTCGCTTAAAGAGTGCCGGGACTAGCCGAGACAATGAGCAGTTCTTC.

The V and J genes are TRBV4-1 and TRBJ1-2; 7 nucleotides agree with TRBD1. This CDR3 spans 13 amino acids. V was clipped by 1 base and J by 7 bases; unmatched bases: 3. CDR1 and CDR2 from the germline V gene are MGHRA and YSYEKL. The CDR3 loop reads CASSQGGGGGYTF. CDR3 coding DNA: TGCGCCAGCAGCCAAGGAGGGGGCGGTGGCTACACCTTC.

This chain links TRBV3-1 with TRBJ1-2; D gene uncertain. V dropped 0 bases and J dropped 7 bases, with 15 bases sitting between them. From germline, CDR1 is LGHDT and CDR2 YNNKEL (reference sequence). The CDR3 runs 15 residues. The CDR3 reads CASSQDRLGLFGYTF. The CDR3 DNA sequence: TGTGCCAGCAGCCAAGATCGGTTAGGGTTGTTTGGCTACACCTTC.

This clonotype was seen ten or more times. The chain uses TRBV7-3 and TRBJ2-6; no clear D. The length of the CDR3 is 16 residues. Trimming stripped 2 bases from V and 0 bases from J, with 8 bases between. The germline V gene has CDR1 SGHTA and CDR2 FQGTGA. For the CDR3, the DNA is TGTGCCAGCAGCTTACAGCCCACCTCTGGGGCCAACGTCCTGACTTTC. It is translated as CASSLQPTSGANVLTF.

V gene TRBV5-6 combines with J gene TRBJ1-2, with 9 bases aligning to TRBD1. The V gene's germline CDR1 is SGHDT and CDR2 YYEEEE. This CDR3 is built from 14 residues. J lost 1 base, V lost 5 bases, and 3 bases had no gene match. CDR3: CASRGTGFNYGYTF. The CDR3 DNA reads TGTGCCAGCAGAGGGACAGGGTTTAACTATGGCTACACCTTC.